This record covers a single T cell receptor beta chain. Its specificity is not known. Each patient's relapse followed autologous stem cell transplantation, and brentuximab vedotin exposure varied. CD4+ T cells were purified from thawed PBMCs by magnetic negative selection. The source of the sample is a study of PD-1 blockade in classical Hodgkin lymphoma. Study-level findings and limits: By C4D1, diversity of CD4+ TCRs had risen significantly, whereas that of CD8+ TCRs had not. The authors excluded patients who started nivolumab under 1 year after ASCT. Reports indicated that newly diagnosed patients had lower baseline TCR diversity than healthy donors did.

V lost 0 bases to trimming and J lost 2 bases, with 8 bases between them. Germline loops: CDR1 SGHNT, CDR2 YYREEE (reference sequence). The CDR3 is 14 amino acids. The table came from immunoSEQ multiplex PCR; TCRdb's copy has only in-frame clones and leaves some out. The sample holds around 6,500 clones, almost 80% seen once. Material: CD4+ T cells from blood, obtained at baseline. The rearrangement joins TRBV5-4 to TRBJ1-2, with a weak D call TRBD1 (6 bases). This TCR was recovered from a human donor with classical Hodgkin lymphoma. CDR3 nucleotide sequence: TGTGCCAGCAGCTTGGACAGGGCGAACTATGGCTACACCTTC. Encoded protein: CASSLDRANYGYTF.